These T cell receptor beta chains were read from a single sample in a study of shared clonotypes between healthy human individuals. The repertoire was sequenced with immunoSEQ multiplex PCR; TCRdb's copy has only in-frame clones and lacks some. The table records 1.4 million or so clones, just under 99% of them present only once. The sample was naive CD4+ T cells sorted from blood. The receptors were gathered from a man younger than 45 in good health. Each CDR3 is given with its conserved first and last residue. A D gene is named only where the DNA matches it firmly. Not all rows give a size; the values are once, few, many and, for expanded clones, a class.

j_call d_call clone_size v_call cdr3_nt cdr3_aa
TRBJ2-7 TRBD1 once TRBV25-1 TGTGCCAGCAGTGAAGCCGGACAGGACCACTCCTACGAGCAGTACTTC CASSEAGQDHSYEQYF
TRBJ2-6 - - TRBV7-9 TGTGCCAGCAGCTTTATATCCCTTGGGGCCAACGTCCTGACTTTC CASSFISLGANVLTF
TRBJ2-7 - - TRBV5-1 TGCGCCAGCAGCGAGTGGGAAGGAAGCTACGAGCAGTACTTC CASSEWEGSYEQYF
TRBJ1-5 TRBD1 once TRBV30 TGTGCCTGGAGTGTGTTGGACAGGGGCAATCAGCCCCAGCATTTT CAWSVLDRGNQPQHF
TRBJ1-1 - - TRBV6-5 TGTGCCAGCAGTTACAGGGGGGACACTGAAGCTTTCTTT CASSYRGDTEAFF
TRBJ2-6 - few TRBV5-1 TGCGCCAGCAGCTGGGGGCTGTGGGGGCAGGACTCTGGGGCCAACGTCCTGACTTTC CASSWGLWGQDSGANVLTF
TRBJ2-7 TRBD2 - TRBV11-2 TGTGCCAGCAGCTCCCTGCGGGTGACTAGCGGTTCCTACGAGCAGTACTTC CASSSLRVTSGSYEQYF
TRBJ2-2 TRBD2 - TRBV11-3 TGTGCCAGCAGCTTGTGGGCTAGCGGTAACACCGGGGAGCTGTTTTTT CASSLWASGNTGELFF
TRBJ2-7 - - TRBV4-1 TGCGCCAGCAGCCAAGATACCCTGGTGGGCGGACTAACCTACGAGCAGTACTTC CASSQDTLVGGLTYEQYF
TRBJ2-1 - - TRBV5-1 TGCGCCAGCAGCTTGGACCTTGGGACCTACAATGAGCAGTTCTTC CASSLDLGTYNEQFF
TRBJ2-4 TRBD1 - TRBV27 TGTGCCAGCAGTTTTTTGGACAGGAAAAACATTCAGTACTTC CASSFLDRKNIQYF
TRBJ2-7 TRBD2 once TRBV5-6 TGTGCCAGCAGAATAGCGGGAGGGACCTACGAGCAGTACTTC CASRIAGGTYEQYF
TRBJ2-1 - - TRBV18 TGTGCCAGCTCACCCTTGCCCATTACCGAATACAATGAGCAGTTCTTC CASSPLPITEYNEQFF
TRBJ2-1 TRBD2 - TRBV11-3 TGTGCCAGCAGCTACGGCGGGAGGGCCCAAGATGAGCAGTTCTTC CASSYGGRAQDEQFF
TRBJ2-7 - - TRBV30 TGTGCCTGGAGCAAGGGGAGCTCCTACGAGCAGTACTTC CAWSKGSSYEQYF
TRBJ1-2 - - TRBV29-1 TGCAGCGTTAGAAAGACGATCCGGACACCGTTGAACTATGGCTACACCTTC CSVRKTIRTPLNYGYTF
TRBJ2-7 TRBD1 - TRBV10-3 TGTGCCATCAGTGATACCCGACAGGGGTGGCACGAGCAGTACTTC CAISDTRQGWHEQYF
TRBJ2-7 - - TRBV30 TGTGCCTGGAGTGTAAGTAGAGGGACAACCCTCTCCTACGAGCAGTACTTC CAWSVSRGTTLSYEQYF
TRBJ1-5 TRBD1 - TRBV19 TGTGCCAGTAGTATACCCTCCCTACAGGGGGTAGGGAATCAGCCCCAGCATTTT CASSIPSLQGVGNQPQHF
TRBJ2-2 - - TRBV27 TGTGCCAGCAGTCATCTCGAGAACACCGGGGAGCTGTTTTTT CASSHLENTGELFF
TRBJ1-2 TRBD1 - TRBV4-3 TGCGCCAGCAGCCGCCGGACAGGGACCAACTATGGCTACACCTTC CASSRRTGTNYGYTF
TRBJ2-1 TRBD1 - TRBV19 TGTGCCAGTAGTATAGAGGACAGGGCGGGGTACAATGAGCAGTTCTTC CASSIEDRAGYNEQFF
TRBJ1-4 - - TRBV7-9 TGTGCCAGCAGCCCGTCGGTGGGTGAAAAACTGTTTTTT CASSPSVGEKLFF
TRBJ2-1 - - TRBV5-6 TGTGCCAGCAGCTACCTCGGAGCAGTGTACAATGAGCAGTTCTTC CASSYLGAVYNEQFF
TRBJ2-7 - - TRBV30 TGTGCCTGGAGTGTATTGCAGTTTCTGGGGGAGCAGTACTTC CAWSVLQFLGEQYF
TRBJ1-5 - - TRBV11-2 TGTGCCAGCAGCCGTGGGTACAGGTTGGATCAGCCCCAGCATTTT CASSRGYRLDQPQHF
TRBJ1-2 TRBD1 - TRBV6-1 TGTGCCAGCAGTGTCCCCAGCGGGCAGGGGGCTTATGGCTACACCTTC CASSVPSGQGAYGYTF
TRBJ1-5 - - TRBV28 TGTGCCAGCAGTTCAGGAAATCAGCCCCAGCATTTT CASSSGNQPQHF
TRBJ2-3 - - TRBV7-2 TGTGCCAGCAGCTTACTAGGACTAGGGGGTTCAGATACGCAGTATTTT CASSLLGLGGSDTQYF
TRBJ2-1 - - TRBV5-4 TGTGCCAGCAGCTCGAGCGGTTACAATGAGCAGTTCTTC CASSSSGYNEQFF
TRBJ2-1 - - TRBV7-9 TGTGCCAGCAGCTTAGCGGCGCTCTCCTACAATGAGCAGTTCTTC CASSLAALSYNEQFF
TRBJ1-2 - - TRBV19 TGTGCCAGTACCCCGACGGGGGGCTATGGCTACACCTTC CASTPTGGYGYTF
TRBJ2-7 - - TRBV14 TGTGCCAGCAGCCAAGTCTCCTCGGGCGAGCAGTACTTC CASSQVSSGEQYF
TRBJ2-7 - - TRBV11-2 TGTGCCAGCAGCCCCTGGGTCTACGAGCAGTACTTC CASSPWVYEQYF
TRBJ2-7 - - TRBV5-1 TGCGCCAGCAGCCTAACTCGGGGCTCCTACGAGCAGTACTTC CASSLTRGSYEQYF
TRBJ2-1 TRBD2 - TRBV4-3 TGCGCCAGCAGCCAAGAGGCGGGAGTAGGTGAGCAGTTCTTC CASSQEAGVGEQFF
TRBJ1-1 TRBD1 - TRBV11-2 TGTGCCAGCAGCTTAGCTGGGACAGTTGAAGCTTTCTTT CASSLAGTVEAFF
TRBJ2-3 TRBD1 once TRBV15 TGTGCTTCCAGAGGGGACAGGGAGGATACGCAGTATTTT CASRGDREDTQYF
TRBJ2-2 - - TRBV5-1 TGCGCCAGCAGCGGGCAGGGCCCGAACACCGGGGAGCTGTTTTTT CASSGQGPNTGELFF
TRBJ2-7 TRBD2 - TRBV7-2 TGTGCCAGCAGCTTCAATTTAGGACTAGTAAAAGGCGAGCAGTACTTC CASSFNLGLVKGEQYF
TRBJ1-5 - - TRBV19 TGTGCCAGTACCCGAGGCGGGCAGAGGGTGGGGCCCCAGCATTTT CASTRGGQRVGPQHF
TRBJ1-4 - - TRBV5-1 TGCGCCAGCAGCCCCGTGGCAGGCTCAACTAATGAAAAACTGTTTTTT CASSPVAGSTNEKLFF